The next 16 T cell receptor beta chains were all read from a single sample in a study of beta chain features in type 1 diabetes. Sequencing targeted expressed TCRB transcripts, as all isolated RNA had been reverse transcribed. TCRdb keeps only in-frame clones here, not all; method: immunoSEQ multiplex PCR. The data show some 900,000 clones, 15% to 20% seen once. The sequenced material came from naive CD4+ T cells from blood. The receptor source for this set is a young woman in good health.

As for this clone: The identical CDR3 is also encoded by other nucleotide sequences in the sample. The chain is built from TRBV28 and TRBJ2-2; weak D call: TRBD1 (6 bases). CDR3 length: 13 residues. Trimming shortened V by 6 bases and J by 4 bases, and 9 bases separated the two germline ends. Germline V CDR1 and CDR2: MDHEN, SYDVKM. The CDR3 DNA reads as TGTGCCAGCAGCCTAGGGGGCACCGGGGAGCTGTTTTTT. This gives the protein CASSLGGTGELFF.

The table lists this clone with a few counts. The chain has TRBV7-6 and TRBJ2-7, with D maybe TRBD2 (6 bases). CDR3 length: 14 amino acids. Germline CDR1 and CDR2: SGHVS and FNYEAQ. Trimming pared 1 base from V and 6 bases from J, leaving 13 bases between. As DNA, the CDR3 is TGTGCCAGCAGCTTAGAGCTAGCGATGAGCGAGCAGTACTTC. It codes for CASSLELAMSEQYF.

The chain combines TRBV5-1 with TRBJ2-2; 9 bases agree with TRBD1. Germline CDR1 SGHRS, CDR2 YFSETQ. CDR3 length equals 17 residues. V lost 3 bases to trimming and J lost 2 bases; unmatched junction nucleotides: 8. CDR3 DNA sequence: TGCGCCAGCAGCTCCCCGGGACAGGGCAGCAACACCGGGGAGCTGTTTTTT. This sequence encodes CASSSPGQGSNTGELFF.

This clone has only a few counts. This sequence joins TRBV28 and TRBJ1-1, with a weak D call TRBD1 (6 bases). V gave up 4 bases and J gave up 3 bases, with 18 bases separating them. Germline loops: CDR1 MDHEN, CDR2 SYDVKM. The CDR3 has 16 amino acids. The CDR3 DNA sequence: TGTGCCAGCAGTTCACTAGGGGGGGGATGGTACACTGAAGCTTTCTTT. Translated, it gives CASSSLGGGWYTEAFF.

This clone was detected only a few times. The genes are TRBV9 and TRBJ2-1; 7 nucleotides agree with TRBD2. With V trimmed by 0 bases and J by 7 bases, 13 bases remained unmatched. The CDR3 sequence is 17 residues long. From germline, CDR1 is SGDLS and CDR2 YYNGEE. The CDR3 DNA is TGTGCCAGCAGCGTAGGGGCTTCGGGGGGAGTGGGAAATGAGCAGTTCTTC. As protein: CASSVGASGGVGNEQFF.

For this clone: This sample also contains other DNA sequences that code for the same CDR3. V and J are TRBV5-6 and TRBJ2-7; D might be TRBD2 (5 bases). The germline V gene encodes CDR1 SGHDT and CDR2 YYEEEE. V shed 3 bases and J shed 3 bases, with 7 bases lying between them. The CDR3 runs to 12 residues. The CDR3 region has the DNA TGTGCCAGCAGCTCCGACTACTACGAGCAGTACTTC. Its translation is CASSSDYYEQYF.

The chain joins TRBV27 to TRBJ2-7, with TRBD2 matching over 9 bases. The ends lost 5 bases at V and 0 bases at J; junction bases unmatched: 5. The CDR3 runs to 15 residues. The germline CDR1 and CDR2 sequences are MNHEY and SMNVEV (reference sequence). In DNA form, the CDR3 reads TGTGCCAGCAGTCTAAGACTAGCGGACTCCTACGAGCAGTACTTC. Translation: CASSLRLADSYEQYF.

This clone was seen a handful of times. The gene calls are TRBV29-1 and TRBJ2-7; a possible D gene is TRBD2 (5 bases). The germline CDR1 and CDR2 sequences are SQVTM and ANQGSEA. Between the trimmed V and J ends, which lost 4 bases and 6 bases, there was a span of 10 bases. The CDR3 extends over 11 amino acids. CDR3 sequence (DNA): TGCAGCGTTGGCGGGTTGAGCGAGCAGTACTTC. Encoded protein: CSVGGLSEQYF.

The V call is TRBV7-2, the J call TRBJ1-2; D not certain. Germline assignment: CDR1 SGHTA and CDR2 FQGNSA. Between the trimmed V and J ends, which lost 6 bases and 5 bases, there was a span of 19 bases. The CDR3 consists of 15 residues. The DNA of the CDR3 is TGTGCCAGCAGACCAATGCGGGCAGGAGAATATGGCTACACCTTC. It is translated as CASRPMRAGEYGYTF.

The rearrangement joins TRBV2 to TRBJ2-1; 7 positions match TRBD2. CDR3 length equals 13 residues. Germline loops: CDR1 SNHLY, CDR2 FYNNEI. The V gene end was trimmed by 6 bases and the J gene end by 9 bases; junction bases not matched to a gene: 8. CDR3 sequence: CASRRTREAEQFF. The DNA of the CDR3 is TGTGCCAGCAGGCGGACTAGGGAGGCTGAGCAGTTCTTC.

This clone was detected only a few times. The chain joins TRBV7-8 to TRBJ2-4; 11 positions match TRBD2. CDR1 is SGHVS and CDR2 is FQNEAQ in the germline V gene. The CDR3 is made up of 14 amino acids. V lost 4 bases, J lost 10 bases, and 6 bases stayed unmatched. The CDR3 nucleotides are TGTGCCAGCAGCTACGCCGGGACTAGCGGAATTCAGTACTTC. Amino acid sequence: CASSYAGTSGIQYF.

In its sample, this clone was seen a few times. V and J are TRBV7-2 and TRBJ2-1; 12 nucleotides align to TRBD2. The CDR3 is 17 residues long. J gave up 10 bases and V 5 bases, and 15 bases lay outside the gene matches. The germline V gene has CDR1 SGHTA and CDR2 FQGNSA. The CDR3 DNA reads as TGTGCCAGCAGCCCGGTTGCGCTAGCGGGAGGGCTCGGGGAGCAGTTCTTC. This codes for CASSPVALAGGLGEQFF. Drawing the rest from reference TRBV7-2 and TRBJ2-1, the complete variable domain is GAGVSQSPSNKVTEKGKDVELRCDPISGHTALYWYRQSLGQGLEFLIYFQGNSAPDKSGLPSDRFSAERTGGSVSTLTIQRTQQEDSAVYLCASSPVALAGGLGEQFFGPGTRLTVL.

The table lists this clone with a few counts. This chain joins TRBV27 and TRBJ1-5; TRBD1 aligns across 11 bases. J gave up 1 base and V 2 bases, and 4 bases lay outside the gene matches. CDR1 and CDR2 (germline): MNHEY, SMNVEV (reference sequence). The length of the CDR3 is 17 residues. The DNA for the CDR3 is TGTGCCAGCAGTTTAGGGACAGGGGGTTTAAGCAATCAGCCCCAGCATTTT. This sequence encodes CASSLGTGGLSNQPQHF.

This clone was seen a handful of times. This may be a read error, as it is one base from a much larger clone. The genes are TRBV7-8 and TRBJ2-5; the D is unclear. Germline CDR1 and CDR2: SGHVS and FQNEAQ. V shed 5 bases and J shed 1 base, with 2 bases lying between them. This CDR3 is built from 11 residues. CDR3 sequence: CASSLQETQYF. For the CDR3, the DNA is TGTGCCAGCAGCCTCCAAGAGACCCAGTACTTC.

This clone was observed a few times. The chain has TRBV4-1 and TRBJ2-3; 7 bases align to TRBD2. Germline CDR1 reads MGHRA; CDR2 reads YSYEKL. The CDR3 runs 15 residues. Unmatched junction bases numbered 4, after V lost 0 bases and J lost 4 bases. CDR3 loop: CASSQELAGSDTQYF. The CDR3 DNA follows: TGCGCCAGCAGCCAAGAATTAGCGGGTTCAGATACGCAGTATTTT.

A few counts support this clone. Other DNA sequences in the sample encode the same CDR3. Written as DNA, the CDR3 is TGTGCCAGCAGCGTCGCGGGGTCCTACAATGAGCAGTTCTTC. Its translation: CASSVAGSYNEQFF. V gene TRBV9 combines with J gene TRBJ2-1; tentative D call: TRBD2 (6 bases). V dropped 2 bases and J dropped 1 base, with 7 bases sitting between them. Germline V gives CDR1 SGDLS, CDR2 YYNGEE. The CDR3 covers 14 residues. The full variable domain, its missing parts supplied by reference TRBV9 and TRBJ2-1, is DSGVTQTPKHLITATGQRVTLRCSPRSGDLSVYWYQQSLDQGLQFLIQYYNGEERAKGNILERFSAQQFPDLHSELNLSSLELGDSALYFCASSVAGSYNEQFFGPGTRLTVL.